The clone carrying this TCR beta chain was found once. Its antigen remains unidentified. The sample originates from a study of cytomegalovirus exposure and HLA in healthy donors. Using immunoSEQ multiplex PCR, the repertoire was profiled, and TCRdb retains in-frame clones only, with some absent. The repertoire holds around 260,000 clones, with 90% as singletons. General study results and limits: For cytomegalovirus status, the classifier reportedly gave diagnoses with high specificity and sensitivity. A subsequent analysis found that TCR clusters from the first cohort also tended to co-occur in the 120 validation repertoires, with 90% to 95% of cluster scores above 0. A list of 150 or so TCR beta chains associated with cytomegalovirus was given. Through in vitro validation, a few CMV-associated chains were shown to be specific for CMV antigens.

V lost 6 bases and J 3 bases, leaving 9 bases between the germline ends. CDR1 is SGHDN, CDR2 FVKESK, per germline. The CDR3 is made up of 13 amino acids. The clonotype was recovered from a woman aged 30 to 39 in good health and CMV-seronegative. The sequencing input was PBMCs. The chain combines TRBV14 with TRBJ2-1; D is possibly TRBD2 (6 bases). The CDR3 loop reads CASSRLGYNEQFF. CDR3 bases: TGTGCCAGCAGTCGACTAGGCTACAATGAGCAGTTCTTC.